This T cell receptor beta chain appears in the sequencing data of a study of Ad26.COV2.S vaccination and SARS-CoV-2 variants (dated by TCRdb to the early 2020s). In the study overall: Donors in the vaccine arm were drawn from COV1001, a phase I-IIa trial of Ad26.COV2.S in healthy adults that was multicentre, randomized, double-blind and placebo-controlled. Ad26.COV2.S was administered intramuscularly at 5 x 10^10 or 1 x 10^11 viral particles, either as a single shot or as two shots given 56 days apart. The specificity and breadth of SARS-CoV-2-reactive T cell receptors after Ad26.COV2.S vaccination were assessed by TCRbeta repertoire sequencing. The TCR-sequenced set comprised around 30 samples: around 20 Ad26.COV2.S vaccine recipients, 5 placebo recipients and 8 SARS-CoV-2 convalescent individuals. Trial participants were randomized into five groups of five, in which low-dose or high-dose Ad26.COV2.S was given once or twice, or placebo was given on both occasions. Throughout the experiments and outcome assessment, investigators stayed blinded to trial group allocation. Points the paper makes about the study in general: After vaccination, substantial breadth of spike-specific CD8+ and CD4+ T cell responses was reported. The study was not powered for comparison of responses between vaccine doses or regimens. Spike-specific TCR breadth was higher in Ad26.COV2.S recipients than in placebo recipients (P = 0.0014). Comparable non-spike TCR breadth was observed between vaccine and placebo recipients, consistent with only spike being contained in the vaccine. It was noted by the authors that total T cell responses may have been underestimated by the TCR breadth and depth analyses.

Taken from the germline V gene, the CDR1 and CDR2 loops are SGDLS and YYNGEE. The CDR3, cysteine through phenylalanine, is 12 amino acids long. CDR3 DNA only is kept here, 36 bases in frame from base 1. Trimming at the junction amounts to 0 bases on V and 5 bases on J, and the germline ends lie 4 bases apart. Worth noting for this clone: Its target antigen remains unknown. Qualities for individual bases were not recorded, and no much larger clone is one base off. Other DNA sequences in the same sample also yield this CDR3.

TCRbeta CDR3 regions were sequenced with the immunoSEQ Assay. After extraction, genomic DNA underwent amplification by bias-controlled multiplex PCR, followed by high-throughput sequencing. The authors processed their data as follows. To quantify the absolute abundance of every unique TCRbeta CDR3 region, sequences were collapsed and filtered. T cell fraction was estimated by normalization of TCRbeta template counts to usable DNA, with usable DNA being measured through amplification of reference genes present in all nucleated cells. Repertoire TCRs were annotated as SARS-CoV-2-specific by exact matching of V gene, CDR3 amino acid sequence and J gene to a known reactive TCR set. MIRA supplied the reference SARS-CoV-2 TCR set, which was filtered for enrichment in COVID-19-positive ImmuneCODE repertoires so that public or cross-reactive TCRs were removed. Using the MIRA antigens, annotated TCRs were further analysed by specific ORF or by position within an ORF. Breadth was defined as the number of annotated unique rearrangements divided by the total number of unique productive rearrangements, and depth was defined as the summed frequency of the annotated unique rearrangements. Two-sided Wilcoxon rank-sum tests were used to compare TCR breadth between groups. Drawn from immuneACCESS, this table holds only the in-frame rearrangements with V and J called that TCRdb kept. Clones are partly lost; checked studies trace under half to an unresolved V gene and leave the rest unexplained. From that table come the V and J calls and clone size; the DNA was used to work out D and trimming. The sample table records roughly 510,000 clones; around 85% of these occur just once. The biggest ten clones account for 9.5% to 15% of the sample.

Interpreted using the paper, the treatment or condition label stands for: 15 to 20 received Ad26.COV2.S at low or high dose, single or two shots; about five received placebo; per-sample allocation not given. Repertoires of vaccine and placebo recipients were sequenced from samples taken on day 63 after the first injection. Between 29 July and 7 August 2020, Cohort 1b enrolled some 25 adults aged 18-55 years at one site in Boston, USA. Ad26.COV2.S was a replication-incompetent adenovirus type 26 vector expressing a prefusion-stabilized SARS-CoV-2 spike protein from the original Wuhan strain. The starting material was peripheral blood, obtained in a trial of Ad26.COV2.S vaccine versus placebo. This sequence originates from a person aged 18-65 years who received the Ad26.COV2.S COVID-19 vaccine or a placebo. The receptor chain draws on TRBV9 and TRBJ2-3, with the identity of the D gene unclear. CDR3 loop: CASSVGVDTQYF. Here is the DNA: TGTGCCAGCAGCGTAGGGGTAGATACGCAGTATTTT.